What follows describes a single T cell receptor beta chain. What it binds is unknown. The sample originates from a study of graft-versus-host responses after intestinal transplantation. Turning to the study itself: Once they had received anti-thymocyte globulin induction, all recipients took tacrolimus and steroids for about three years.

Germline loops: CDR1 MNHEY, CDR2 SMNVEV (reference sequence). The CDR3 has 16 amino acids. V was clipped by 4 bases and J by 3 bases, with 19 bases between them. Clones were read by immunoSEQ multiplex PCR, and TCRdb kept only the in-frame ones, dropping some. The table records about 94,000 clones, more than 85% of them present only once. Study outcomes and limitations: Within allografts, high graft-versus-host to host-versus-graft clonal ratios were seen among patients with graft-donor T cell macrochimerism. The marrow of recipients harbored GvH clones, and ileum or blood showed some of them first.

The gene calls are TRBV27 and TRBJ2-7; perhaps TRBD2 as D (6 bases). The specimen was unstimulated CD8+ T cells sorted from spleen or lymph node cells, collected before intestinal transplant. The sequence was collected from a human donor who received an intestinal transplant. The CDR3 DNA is TGTGCCAGCAGTTCCCCGTTAGGTGGAGGGGTCTACGAGCAGTACTTC. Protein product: CASSSPLGGGVYEQYF.